This T cell receptor beta chain was found in a study of cytomegalovirus exposure and HLA in healthy donors. The PCR ran on 60 Vbeta and 13 Jbeta primers. The data were produced by immunoSEQ multiplex PCR, yet TCRdb's version contains in-frame clones alone and is incomplete. Found here are about 120,000 clones, approximately 70% of them singletons; the top ten hold around 0.79%. The germline CDR1 and CDR2 sequences are MNHEY and SMNVEV (reference sequence). This CDR3 is built from 15 residues. Losses at the gene ends were 5 bases for V and 4 bases for J; bases not matched to a gene: 8. The chain employs TRBV27 and TRBJ1-2; 9 bases line up with TRBD1. Sequencing was carried out using PBMCs. The source of this sequence is a woman aged 25 to 39 in good health and CMV-seronegative. The CDR3, as DNA: TGTGCCAGCAGTCTCCGACAGGGGGGGCTCTATGGCTACACCTTC. Protein sequence: CASSLRQGGLYGYTF.